This T cell receptor (beta chain) stems from a study of shared clonotypes between healthy human individuals (dated by TCRdb to about 2020). In the study overall: The cohort comprised two women and a few men aged 18 to 49 years. For each donor, CD4 naive and CD4 memory were each given three plates, CD8 naive was given two plates, and CD8 memory was given one plate. To estimate repertoire size and how much clonotype sharing occurs between individuals, the study deeply sequenced the blood TCR repertoires of several healthy adults. To increase sequencing depth and limit assay-specific biases, TCR repertoire library preparation and sequencing were carried out by different laboratories using diverse techniques. Leukapheresis yielded between about 0.94 and 8.9 billion PBMCs per donor.

Findings and caveats that apply to the study as a whole: Sharing across a few donors was observed for around 5% of naive CD4, less than 4% of naive CD8, 2.3% of memory CD4, and roughly 0.4% of memory CD8 clonotypes. Estimated clonotype richness was generally larger for naive than for memory subsets. Rarefaction of sorted-subset datasets indicated incomplete sequencing despite the large sequencing depth. Based on pairwise subsampling, the degree of clonotype sharing among donors was expected to be affected by sequencing depth. Only blood was sampled, and tissue TCR repertoires likely differ from those in blood. Because the study included a small number of donors, the genetic and exposure-history diversity represented was limited. Higher generation probabilities were observed for clonotypes shared by all four sorted-subset donors than for non-shared clonotypes.

In regard to this clone: Its antigen remains undetermined. Base quality data are lacking; no much larger clone is found one base away.

Relative to germline, V is missing 7 bases and J is missing 6 bases, with 10 bases of the junction outside any gene match. The CDR3 starts with the cysteine, ends with the phenylalanine, and has 13 residues. Just the 39-base CDR3 DNA is kept, in frame starting at base 1. The germline V gene supplies CDR1 SQVTM and CDR2 ANQGSEA. CD8 naive samples were CD45RO-negative cells positively selected for CCR7, giving a CD45RA+CCR7+ population that excluded TemRA cells. Donors were healthy HIV-negative adults with no recently reported acute infections or vaccinations. Only Caucasian adults living in Nashville, Tennessee, USA were represented among the donors. Blood was obtained by leukapheresis, after which PBMCs were separated by Ficoll-Histopaque density gradient centrifugation and cryopreserved in liquid nitrogen vapor phase. Analytical flow cytometry was used to check the purity and quantity of every magnetically sorted T cell population. Genomic DNA was isolated from every sorted fraction and measured by UV absorbance on a Nanodrop 2000c.

Using the deep immunoSEQ assay, TCR CDR3 regions were amplified from genomic DNA by multiplex PCR. Extracted genomic DNA from each cell subset was distributed evenly across all wells of several immunoSEQ 96-well plates, and each plate was treated as a replicate. For sorted subsets, 200 to 250 ng of genomic DNA, equivalent to around 31,000 T cell genomes, went into each replicate PCR. The purified libraries were quantified using a Qubit 3.0 fluorometer, sized with a Bioanalyzer 2100, and then quantified again using the KAPA Library Quantification kit. Each immunoSEQ 96-well plate was sequenced on its own single-read 150-cycle Illumina NextSeq 550 flow cell. Regarding the original processing steps: Because only junctional sequences without quality scores were contained in the immunoSEQ output, filtering matching that applied to full-length reads could not be performed. To assign V/J genes and CDR3, sequences were annotated using PyIR, a Python wrapper for IgBLAST v1.9, with IMGT germline references. Any read was removed if the V/J assignment was weak (E-value above 1e-6), the CDR3 was missing, or the read contained stop codons, out-of-frame junctions, or ambiguous translated residues. V3J clonotypes were defined by identical inferred V gene, J gene, and CDR3 amino acid sequence. The percentage overlap between two repertoires was calculated by dividing the number of shared unique clonotypes by the size of the smaller repertoire. RTK rarefaction, the Chao1 estimator, and Recon v2.1 estimates of unobserved clonotypes were used to assess repertoire richness. For all TCRbeta clonotypes obtained by the gDNA method from a handful of donors, generation probabilities were computed with OLGA. Sourced from immuneACCESS, this table was stored by TCRdb with only in-frame sequences that have V and J called. A share of the clones is absent; for the studies checked, an unresolved V gene accounts for under half, and the remainder has no known explanation. Clonal size and the V and J genes are those of that table, whereas D and trimming came from the DNA. In this sample the table shows around 610,000 clones, 95% to 97% of which occur a single time. 0.11% of the sample lies in the top ten.

This TCR was recovered from a woman aged 30 to 39 in good health. The chain employs TRBV29-1 and TRBJ1-1, with 8 junctional bases fitting TRBD1. The sample comprised naive CD8+ T cells sorted from blood. This sample's cell subset or site label indicates: CD45RA+CCR7+. The nucleotides are TGCAGCGCCGTGACAGGGGATACCGCTGAAGCTTTCTTT. Its amino acids are CSAVTGDTAEAFF.